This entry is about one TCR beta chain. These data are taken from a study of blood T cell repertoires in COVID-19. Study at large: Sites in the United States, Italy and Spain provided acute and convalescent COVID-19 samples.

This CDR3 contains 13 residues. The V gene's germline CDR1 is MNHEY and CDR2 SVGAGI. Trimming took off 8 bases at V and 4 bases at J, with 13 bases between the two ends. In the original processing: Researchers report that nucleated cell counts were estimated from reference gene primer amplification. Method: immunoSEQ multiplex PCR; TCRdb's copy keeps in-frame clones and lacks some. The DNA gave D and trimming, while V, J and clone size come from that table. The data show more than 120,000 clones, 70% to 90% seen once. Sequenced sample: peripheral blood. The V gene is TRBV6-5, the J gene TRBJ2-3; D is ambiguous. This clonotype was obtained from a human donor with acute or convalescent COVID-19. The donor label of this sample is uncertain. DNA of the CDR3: TGTGCCAGCTGTACCATTCTAGCAGATACGCAGTATTTT. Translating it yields CASCTILADTQYF.